These 17 T cell receptor beta chains came from one sample sequenced in a study of blood T cell repertoires in COVID-19. TCRdb's copy holds only in-frame clones and misses some; the assay was immunoSEQ multiplex PCR. The sample shows tens of thousands of clones, roughly 84% of them seen only once. The sequenced sample consisted of peripheral blood. These receptors were taken from a man at least 80 years old with active or convalescent COVID-19.

V gene TRBV6-5 combines with J gene TRBJ2-7; perhaps TRBD1 as D (5 bases). V was cut by 11 bases and J by 2 bases, with 22 bases left in between. This CDR3 contains 15 residues. Germline loops: CDR1 MNHEY, CDR2 SVGAGI. The DNA for the CDR3 is TGTGCCTGTAAGGGGCTAAGGCGACACCCCTACGAGCAGTACTTC. This gives the protein CACKGLRRHPYEQYF.

This chain joins TRBV7-6 and TRBJ2-2, with D unresolved. With 5 bases removed from V and 0 bases from J, the gap between germline ends came to 10 bases. Per the germline V gene, CDR1 is SGHVS and CDR2 is FNYEAQ. CDR3 length: 15 amino acids. CDR3 nucleotides: TGTGCCAGCAGCCCGCTCGAGGCGAACACCGGGGAGCTGTTTTTT. It translates to CASSPLEANTGELFF.

The rearrangement uses TRBV24-1 and TRBJ2-5; D may be TRBD1 (5 bases). The CDR3 has 13 amino acids. The V end was cut by 9 bases, the J end by 5 bases, with 15 bases between. Germline CDR1 KGHDR, CDR2 SFDVKD. CDR3 DNA sequence: TGTGCCACCTCTACAGGAGAGGAGGAGACCCAGTACTTC. Translated, it gives CATSTGEEETQYF.

The chain couples TRBV30 to TRBJ2-7; D gene unclear. The germline gives CDR1 GTSNPN, CDR2 SVGIG (reference sequence). Deletions cut 3 bases from V and 6 bases from J, with 9 bases between. This CDR3 is 11 amino acids long. The chain's CDR3 is CAWSLGREQYF. DNA of the CDR3: TGTGCCTGGAGCCTGGGCCGCGAGCAGTACTTC.

CDR3 in DNA: TGTGCCAGCAGTGAAAAGCAGGGCCAGCCCCAGCATTTT. Encoded protein: CASSEKQGQPQHF. The J gene is TRBJ1-5, the V gene TRBV2, with a tentative D call TRBD1 (5 bases). CDR1 is SNHLY, CDR2 FYNNEI, per germline. V was shortened by 2 bases and J by 7 bases, with 9 bases between the two germline ends. CDR3 length equals 13 residues.

The rearrangement uses TRBV6-6 and TRBJ1-2; 7 nucleotides line up with TRBD1. Germline CDR1 reads MNHNY; CDR2 reads SVGAGI (reference sequence). V lost 4 bases and J lost 1; bases outside the gene matches: 6. This CDR3 has 15 residues. The CDR3 loop reads CASSSPGGGNYGYTF. CDR3 DNA: TGTGCCAGCAGTTCCCCAGGGGGAGGTAACTATGGCTACACCTTC.

The V and J genes are TRBV28 and TRBJ1-2, with D unresolved. The germline V gene encodes CDR1 MDHEN and CDR2 SYDVKM. V lost 5 bases and J 4 bases, leaving 14 bases between the germline ends. The CDR3 contains 14 residues. The CDR3 coding sequence is TGTGCCAGCAGTCAAAGGGAGAGGAGCTATGGCTACACCTTC. Its translation: CASSQRERSYGYTF.

J is TRBJ2-7 and V is TRBV4-3; D is undetermined. Germline CDR1 LGHNA, CDR2 YSLEER. Between the trimmed V and J ends, which lost 0 bases and 4 bases, there was a span of 16 bases. The CDR3 spans 16 residues. The CDR3 region is CASSQDIRIGRYEQYF. In DNA form, the CDR3 reads TGCGCCAGCAGCCAAGATATACGAATTGGCAGGTACGAGCAGTACTTC.

The V call is TRBV11-2, the J call TRBJ2-5, with TRBD1 identical over 7 bases. J lost 2 bases, V lost 5 bases, and 5 bases had no gene match. From germline, CDR1 is SGHAT and CDR2 FQNNGV. This CDR3 is 14 amino acids long. DNA of the CDR3: TGTGCCAGCAGCCTGAGGGGGCGTCAAGAGACCCAGTACTTC. It yields the protein CASSLRGRQETQYF.

The chain links TRBV11-2 to TRBJ2-3, with 10 bases fitting TRBD1. CDR3 length equals 18 residues. The junction had 12 bases not matched to a gene; V was cut back by 2 bases and J by 4 bases. Germline V gene data show CDR1 as SGHAT and CDR2 as FQNNGV. CDR3 DNA sequence: TGTGCCAGCAGCTTAAGGAGACCGGGACAGGGGAGGGCAGATACGCAGTATTTT. Its protein is CASSLRRPGQGRADTQYF.

The chain couples TRBV7-8 to TRBJ1-3, with D unresolved. This CDR3 has 14 residues. Germline values: CDR1 SGHVS, CDR2 FQNEAQ. V was trimmed by 2 bases and J by 4 bases, leaving 9 bases between them. This CDR3 reads CASSLTALGNTIYF. CDR3 DNA: TGTGCCAGCAGCTTAACAGCTCTCGGAAACACCATATATTTT.

A few counts support this clone. The chain joins TRBV6-5 to TRBJ1-2; D not resolved. V gave up 8 bases and J gave up 3 bases, with 19 bases separating them. The germline V gene has CDR1 MNHEY and CDR2 SVGAGI. The CDR3 has 15 residues. The CDR3 sequence: CASGRFSGEDYGYTF. The CDR3 DNA reads as TGTGCCAGCGGCCGATTTTCCGGGGAGGACTATGGCTACACCTTC.

This clone was counted once. The V call is TRBV25-1, the J call TRBJ2-1; 11 bases map to TRBD1. The CDR3 covers 15 residues. The germline gives CDR1 MGHDK, CDR2 SYGVNS. J lost 7 bases, V lost 2 bases, and 4 bases had no gene match. In DNA, the CDR3 is TGTGCCAGCAGTGAAAGGACAGGGGGCTATAATGAGCAGTTCTTC. Its translation: CASSERTGGYNEQFF.

J is TRBJ2-2 and V is TRBV7-6, with a weak D call TRBD1 (6 bases). This CDR3 has 17 amino acids. The ends were cut back, 1 base at V and 6 bases at J, with 18 bases in the middle. CDR1 and CDR2 (germline): SGHVS, FNYEAQ. CDR3 protein: CASSLVGRTGKAGELFF. CDR3 bases: TGTGCCAGCAGCTTAGTTGGCCGAACAGGGAAGGCCGGGGAGCTGTTTTTT.

This chain links TRBV14 with TRBJ2-7; TRBD1 matches at 7 bases. The ends lost 2 bases at V and 3 bases at J; junction bases unmatched: 10. The CDR3 covers 16 residues. Germline loops: CDR1 SGHDN, CDR2 FVKESK. The CDR3 protein is CASSQFNPGQYYEQYF. CDR3 coding DNA: TGTGCCAGCAGCCAATTTAACCCGGGACAGTACTACGAGCAGTACTTC.

The chain couples TRBV5-1 to TRBJ1-6; D remains ambiguous. This CDR3 region has 14 residues. Deletions cut 0 bases from V and 4 bases from J, with 5 bases between. Per the germline V gene, CDR1 is SGHRS and CDR2 is YFSETQ. The CDR3 region is CASSLDPYNSPLHF. The CDR3 DNA follows: TGCGCCAGCAGCTTGGATCCGTATAATTCACCCCTCCACTTT.

The chain carries TRBV6-5 and TRBJ2-2; no clear D gene. The CDR3 sequence is 13 residues long. V lost 6 bases and J 5 bases, leaving 10 bases between the germline ends. Germline values: CDR1 MNHEY, CDR2 SVGAGI. The CDR3 bases are TGTGCCAGCAGATCTACCGAGACCGGGGAGCTGTTTTTT. Protein: CASRSTETGELFF.